The 25 T cell receptor beta chains presented below share a single source sample, sequenced in a study of blood T cell repertoires in COVID-19. TCRdb's table, derived via immunoSEQ multiplex PCR, lists solely in-frame clones and lacks some. The table has about 27,000 clones, approximately 82% seen once. Sequencing input: peripheral blood. The receptors derive from a man between 65 and 85 years old with acute or convalescent COVID-19.

The chain links TRBV30 to TRBJ2-2; D is undetermined. V shed 2 bases and J shed 3 bases, with 10 bases lying between them. The CDR3 contains 14 residues. Germline V gives CDR1 GTSNPN, CDR2 SVGIG (reference sequence). CDR3 in DNA: TGTGCCTGGAGTCGGAGTTGGGACACCGGGGAGCTGTTTTTT. Translated: CAWSRSWDTGELFF.

J is TRBJ2-2 and V is TRBV18, with 7 bases lining up with TRBD1. This CDR3 has 17 residues. The germline gives CDR1 KGHSH, CDR2 LQKENI. V lost 6 bases and J lost 7; bases outside the gene matches: 17. The DNA for the CDR3 is TGTGCCAGCTCGCCCGACAGGGTCCCGACTGGTGGCGGGGAGCTGTTTTTT. Translated, it gives CASSPDRVPTGGGELFF. Full variable domain (rest looked up from reference TRBV18 and TRBJ2-2): NAGVMQNPRHLVRRRGQEARLRCSPMKGHSHVYWYRQLPEEGLKFMVYLQKENIIDESGMPKERFSAEFPKEGPSILRIQQVVRGDSAAYFCASSPDRVPTGGGELFFGEGSRLTVL.

The chain carries TRBV29-1 and TRBJ2-1; D might be TRBD1 (5 bases). The CDR3 has 11 residues. The V gene's germline CDR1 is SQVTM and CDR2 ANQGSEA. Trimming removed 7 bases at V and 9 bases at J, with 13 bases between. The CDR3, as DNA: TGCAGCGCGCCCCTAGGGGTTGAGCAGTTCTTC. Translating gives CSAPLGVEQFF.

The CDR3 protein is CASKVKAVGNEQFF. The CDR3 nucleotides read TGTGCCAGCAAGGTGAAAGCGGTGGGGAATGAGCAGTTCTTC. The J gene is TRBJ2-1, the V gene TRBV2, with a weak D call TRBD2 (5 bases). Germline lookup yields CDR1 SNHLY and CDR2 FYNNEI. The V and J ends lost 7 bases and 7 bases respectively, with 17 bases between them. CDR3 length equals 14 residues.

The chain combines TRBV19 with TRBJ1-2; TRBD1 agrees at 7 bases. The CDR3 contains 14 residues. Germline lookup yields CDR1 LNHDA and CDR2 SQIVND (reference sequence). V dropped 7 bases and J dropped 6; count of bases not matched to a gene: 11. CDR3 sequence reads: CASTYRVTGDGYTF. CDR3 coding DNA: TGTGCCAGTACCTATAGGGTTACAGGGGATGGCTACACCTTC.

The V and J genes are TRBV6-1 and TRBJ1-6; D is unresolved. Looked up from germline, CDR1 is MNHNS and CDR2 is SASEGT. This CDR3 is built from 15 residues. Trimming removed 2 bases from V and 9 bases from J, with 14 bases in between. The CDR3 DNA reads as TGTGCCAGCAGTGAAATGTTTTACAGTAGTTCACCCCTCCACTTT. It is translated as CASSEMFYSSSPLHF.

The chain recombines TRBV11-2 with TRBJ2-5, with 7 bases lining up with TRBD2. Germline-derived CDR1 and CDR2 are SGHAT and FQNNGV. V gave up 2 bases and J gave up 5 bases; unmatched junction bases: 11. CDR3 length: 16 residues. CDR3 loop: CASSLNREGGWETQYF. CDR3 coding DNA: TGTGCCAGCAGCTTAAATAGGGAGGGCGGTTGGGAGACCCAGTACTTC.

V usage is TRBV4-2 and J usage is TRBJ2-7, with 11 bases matching TRBD2. The CDR3 is made up of 15 amino acids. J was trimmed by 2 bases and V by 2 bases; bases with no gene match: 2. Per the germline V gene, CDR1 is LGHNA and CDR2 is YNFKEQ. In DNA form, the CDR3 reads TGTGCCAGCAGCCAAATTAGCGGGGGGGCCTACGAGCAGTACTTC. Translated: CASSQISGGAYEQYF.

The chain carries TRBV6-2 or TRBV6-3 and TRBJ2-4; TRBD2 aligns across 12 bases. V gave up 2 bases and J gave up 0 bases; unmatched junction bases: 8. Germline CDR1 and CDR2: MNHEY and SVGEGT. The CDR3 runs 19 residues. The CDR3 DNA sequence: TGTGCCAGCAGTTACCCCTTGCTAGCGGGAGGGCTAGCCAAAAACATTCAGTACTTC. This codes for CASSYPLLAGGLAKNIQYF.

The gene calls are TRBV19 and TRBJ1-4; D is ambiguous. The CDR3 is 16 residues long. V lost 5 bases and J 0 bases, leaving 13 bases between the germline ends. Germline loops: CDR1 LNHDA, CDR2 SQIVND (reference sequence). The CDR3 protein is CASSPLVGSTNEKLFF. CDR3 sequence (DNA): TGTGCCAGTAGTCCTTTAGTCGGTTCAACTAATGAAAAACTGTTTTTT.

J is TRBJ1-3 and V is TRBV7-2; D remains unclear. V was trimmed by 5 bases and J by 0 bases, leaving 8 bases between them. This CDR3 contains 14 residues. The V gene's germline CDR1 is SGHTA and CDR2 FQGNSA. CDR3 in amino acids: CASSPTNSGNTIYF. The CDR3 nucleotides read TGTGCCAGCAGCCCAACAAACTCTGGAAACACCATATATTTT.

This chain links TRBV3-1 (or the pseudogene TRBV3-2) with TRBJ1-6; D perhaps matches TRBD1 (5 bases). From germline, CDR1 is LGHDT and CDR2 YNNKEL (reference sequence). The CDR3 runs to 14 residues. V lost 1 base and J lost 12, with 13 bases in between. CDR3 region: CASSQGSGPEPLHF. DNA of the CDR3: TGTGCCAGCAGCCAAGGTTCAGGGCCGGAACCCCTCCACTTT.

This clone has more than one count but fewer than ten. V is TRBV5-4 and J is TRBJ2-7; 12 bases agree with TRBD2. The V and J ends lost 1 base and 7 bases, in that order; junction bases with no gene match: 3. The germline gives CDR1 SGHNT, CDR2 YYREEE (reference sequence). There are 14 residues in the CDR3. The CDR3 region has the DNA TGTGCCAGCAGCTTGAGGCTAGCGGGAGGGGAGCAGTACTTC. It is translated as CASSLRLAGGEQYF.

V gene TRBV3-1 (or the pseudogene TRBV3-2) combines with J gene TRBJ2-1; TRBD2 aligns across 9 bases. This CDR3 has 15 residues. Germline trimming cut 1 base from V and 8 bases from J; bases unmatched to any gene: 6. From germline, CDR1 is LGHDT and CDR2 YNNKEL (reference sequence). This chain's CDR3 is CASSQGLAGSYEQFF. The CDR3 nucleotides read TGTGCCAGCAGCCAAGGTCTAGCGGGGTCCTATGAGCAGTTCTTC.

The chain uses TRBV5-1 and TRBJ1-1; the D gene is possibly TRBD1 (5 bases). Germline assignment: CDR1 SGHRS and CDR2 YFSETQ. V was clipped by 2 bases and J by 1 base, with 9 bases between them. The length of the CDR3 is 14 residues. CDR3 sequence: CASSLRGRNTEAFF. DNA for the CDR3: TGCGCCAGCAGCTTACGGGGGAGGAACACTGAAGCTTTCTTT. Full variable domain (remainder filled in from reference TRBV5-1 and TRBJ1-1): KAGVTQTPRYLIKTRGQQVTLSCSPISGHRSVSWYQQTPGQGLQFLFEYFSETQRNKGNFPGRFSGRQFSNSRSEMNVSTLELGDSALYLCASSLRGRNTEAFFGQGTRLTVV.

The chain recombines TRBV4-3 with TRBJ1-2; the match to TRBD1 covers 7 bases. CDR3 size: 16 residues. With V trimmed by 0 bases and J by 1 base, 5 bases remained unmatched. Germline V gene sequence: CDR1 LGHNA, CDR2 YSLEER. The CDR3 DNA follows: TGCGCCAGCAGCCAAGATTGGGACAGCAGTAACTATGGCTACACCTTC. Its protein product is CASSQDWDSSNYGYTF.

V and J are TRBV3-1 (or the pseudogene TRBV3-2) and TRBJ2-6; possibly TRBD2 for D (5 bases). Germline V gene lookup returns CDR1 LGHDT and CDR2 YNNKEL (reference sequence). CDR3 size: 15 residues. V lost 4 bases to trimming and J lost 4 bases, with 11 bases between them. The CDR3 region is CASSPGRGGANVLTF. The DNA for the CDR3 is TGTGCCAGCAGCCCGGGCCGCGGGGGGGCCAACGTCCTGACTTTC.

The gene calls are TRBV13 and TRBJ2-4; D is unclear. CDR3 length: 12 residues. CDR1 is PRHDT, CDR2 FYEKMQ, per germline (reference sequence). Trimming took 5 bases from V and 5 from J, leaving 7 bases between them. The CDR3 is CASSHNQNIQYF. CDR3 sequence (DNA): TGTGCCAGCAGCCACAACCAAAACATTCAGTACTTC.

The genes are TRBV6-5 and TRBJ1-3; D gene ambiguous. The germline V gene encodes CDR1 MNHEY and CDR2 SVGAGI. Between the trimmed V and J ends, which lost 6 bases and 2 bases, there was a span of 14 bases. The CDR3 covers 15 residues. The CDR3 here is CASRPTFTPGNTIYF. CDR3 bases: TGTGCCAGCAGACCTACCTTTACTCCTGGAAACACCATATATTTT.

The chain has TRBV2 and TRBJ2-5; D not resolved. The ends were cut back, 6 bases at V and 4 bases at J, with 6 bases in the middle. The CDR3 consists of 11 residues. CDR1 and CDR2 from the germline V gene are SNHLY and FYNNEI. The CDR3 coding sequence is TGTGCCAGCAGGGGCTTAGAGACCCAGTACTTC. Translating it yields CASRGLETQYF.

The chain joins TRBV5-6 to TRBJ1-1; the D is unclear. This CDR3 comprises 15 residues. Looked up from germline, CDR1 is SGHDT and CDR2 is YYEEEE. Deletions cut 0 bases from V and 5 bases from J, with 14 bases between. The CDR3 bases are TGTGCCAGCAGCTTGGATGTCGAGGGTTGGACTGAAGCTTTCTTT. Its protein product is CASSLDVEGWTEAFF.

Turning to this clone: Other nucleotide sequences in the sample specify the same CDR3. The rearrangement joins TRBV6-5 to TRBJ1-1, with D possibly matching TRBD1 (5 bases). This CDR3 contains 14 residues. Trimming removed 5 bases from V and 0 bases from J, with 10 bases in between. The germline gives CDR1 MNHEY, CDR2 SVGAGI. In nucleotides, the CDR3 is TGTGCCAGCAGTACAGGCCGAATGAACACTGAAGCTTTCTTT. The encoded protein is CASSTGRMNTEAFF.

The DNA for the CDR3 is TGTGCCTGGAGTGAATATACCGGGGAGCTGTTTTTT. Its protein is CAWSEYTGELFF. The V gene is TRBV30, the J gene TRBJ2-2; D not certain. The germline CDR1 and CDR2 sequences are GTSNPN and SVGIG (reference sequence). The CDR3 contains 12 residues. The V gene lost 1 base and the J gene lost 5 bases, with 5 bases spanning the gap.

The chain combines TRBV4-3 with TRBJ1-6; the D gene is possibly TRBD1 (6 bases). The CDR3 covers 17 residues. Germline CDR1 LGHNA, CDR2 YSLEER. The V end was cut by 0 bases, the J end by 9 bases, with 18 bases between. CDR3 loop: CASSQDPNRAARSPLHF. CDR3 nucleotides: TGCGCCAGCAGCCAAGATCCCAACAGGGCGGCACGTTCACCCCTCCACTTT.

This chain uses TRBV5-1 with TRBJ2-1, with D possibly TRBD2 on 5 matching bases. Germline CDR1 reads SGHRS; CDR2 reads YFSETQ. Trimming left V 4 bases short and J 0 bases short, with 14 bases between. CDR3 length: 16 amino acids. The CDR3 loop is CASSQFSASSYNEQFF. Here the CDR3 DNA reads TGCGCCAGCAGCCAATTTAGCGCCAGCTCCTACAATGAGCAGTTCTTC.